The rows below give T cell receptor beta chains drawn from one sample of a study of T-cell memory formation after mild COVID-19. TCRdb used MiXCR to reprocess the 5' RACE reads, holding one entry per CDR3 protein. This sample has under 150,000 distinct CDR3 sequences, with about 20% found just once. Sequencing input: PBMCs or a T cell subset sorted from them (not recorded which). The receptors here all came from a man aged 18 to 30 who had mild COVID-19 (a few samples of this study predate the infection). Cell type and time point are not known. Each CDR3 is given with its conserved first and last residue. Fields, in order: J gene, V gene, clone size, D gene, CDR3 DNA, CDR3 protein. The D gene is left open where the match is weak. The listing skips clone size in some rows; elsewhere it reads once, few, many or a size class.

TRBJ1-5,TRBV20-1,.,.,TGCAGTGCTAGAGCCCGTGGGGTTAGCAATCAGCCCCAGCATTTT,CSARARGVSNQPQHF
TRBJ2-5,TRBV5-6,.,.,TGTGCCAGCAGCGCGAGACTAGTCCCAGAGACCCAGTACTTC,CASSARLVPETQYF
TRBJ2-3,TRBV29-1,few,.,TGCAGCGTCAACGGGGATACGCAGTATTTT,CSVNGDTQYF
TRBJ1-1,TRBV11-2,.,.,TGTGCCAGCAGCCCCCCCGGCGTAAACACTGAAGCTTTCTTT,CASSPPGVNTEAFF
TRBJ2-5,TRBV7-9,once,.,TGTGCCAGCAGCTTAGCTACGTCGGCCCCGGAGACCCAGTACTTC,CASSLATSAPETQYF
TRBJ1-2,TRBV19,few,TRBD1,TGTGCCAGTAGTATTTTGATCGACAGGGGCATAGATGATGGCTACACCTTC,CASSILIDRGIDDGYTF
TRBJ1-1,TRBV29-1,.,TRBD1,TGCAGCGCCGGGACAGGGATGAACACTGAAGCTTTCTTT,CSAGTGMNTEAFF
TRBJ2-5,TRBV3-1,.,TRBD1,TGTGCCAGCAGCCAAGAAGACCCGGGACAGGGCTTTAGAGAGACCCAGTACTTC,CASSQEDPGQGFRETQYF
TRBJ2-2,TRBV6-5,.,.,TGTGCCAGCAGTTACTCTAGCGACGGCGGGGAGCTGTTTTTT,CASSYSSDGGELFF
TRBJ1-3,TRBV27,few,.,TGTGCCAGCAGTTTAACGGGCTACGGCGCTGTAGGAAACACCATATATTTT,CASSLTGYGAVGNTIYF
TRBJ1-4,TRBV27,.,.,TGTGCCAGCAGGACTAACCAGCGCTCGTCAAATGAAAAACTGTTTTTT,CASRTNQRSSNEKLFF
TRBJ1-1,TRBV5-1,.,.,TGCGCCAGCAGCTTGGGGTATATGAACACTGAAGCTTTCTTT,CASSLGYMNTEAFF
TRBJ2-7,TRBV6-1,.,.,TGTGCCAGCATCGAAACTAGGACGGTTTACGAGCAGTACTTC,CASIETRTVYEQYF
TRBJ2-1,TRBV7-9,.,.,TGTGCCAGCAGCTTAGTGTTGGGCGGCGGGAATGAGCAGTTCTTC,CASSLVLGGGNEQFF
TRBJ2-3,TRBV6-2/TRBV6-3,.,TRBD1,TGTGCCAGCGCCCGGACAGGGGAAGGGGATACGCAGTATTTT,CASARTGEGDTQYF
TRBJ2-3,TRBV4-1,.,.,TGCGCCAGCAGCCTAGCAGTGAAAGATACGCAGTATTTT,CASSLAVKDTQYF
TRBJ2-1,TRBV9,.,.,TGTGCCAGCAGCGTAGTTGACAGAAGCTCCTACAATGAGCAGTTCTTC,CASSVVDRSSYNEQFF
TRBJ1-6,TRBV4-1,once,.,TGCGCCAGCAGCCGAACGACCCGCTCCTATAATTCACCCCTCCACTTT,CASSRTTRSYNSPLHF
TRBJ1-1,TRBV20-1,few,.,TGCAGTGCTAGAGATATAAGAAAACAGGGTGCCCTCGGCTACCCTGAAGCTTTCTTT,CSARDIRKQGALGYPEAFF
TRBJ1-5,TRBV20-1,.,TRBD1,TGCAGTGCTACGCCGGACAGGGGGAGGGATGGGGTGTTTGGCAATCAGCCCCAGCATTTT,CSATPDRGRDGVFGNQPQHF
TRBJ2-5,TRBV4-1,few,.,TGCGCCAGCAGCCAAGAGGCAGGCTACCAAGAGACCCAGTACTTC,CASSQEAGYQETQYF
TRBJ2-1,TRBV11-1,few,TRBD2,TGTGCCAGCAGCTTATTAGGGACTAGCCCTGTACCGGAGCAGTTCTTC,CASSLLGTSPVPEQFF
TRBJ2-7,TRBV7-9,few,.,TGTGCCAGCAGCTTAGGTGCCGTGGCAGAGAACGAGCAGTACTTC,CASSLGAVAENEQYF
TRBJ2-1,TRBV20-1,.,.,TGCAGTGCTAGGTCTCCGGGTAGCGATGAGCAGTTCTTC,CSARSPGSDEQFF